This TCR beta chain was recorded in a study of T cells in Graves' hyperthyroidism and ophthalmopathy. There are many counts of this clonotype. The CDR3 regions of TCR beta were amplified from RNA transcripts. Carried out on the TCR CDR3, a first-round RT-PCR used the HTBI primer set. Each CDR3 protein is one row after TCRdb ran MiXCR on the multiplex PCR reads. The sample shows some 500,000 distinct CDR3 sequences, about 15% of them seen only once. V dropped 0 bases and J dropped 8; count of bases not matched to a gene: 7. The germline CDR1 and CDR2 sequences are SGHRS and YFSETQ. This CDR3 has 15 amino acids.

The sequencing input was blood. This TCR was sampled from a woman aged 18-30 years with Graves' hyperthyroidism. The rearrangement uses TRBV5-1 and TRBJ1-4, with 7 bases aligning to TRBD1. The chain's CDR3 is CASSLADRDEEKLFF. CDR3 DNA: TGCGCCAGCAGCTTGGCCGACAGGGATGAGGAAAAACTGTTTTTT. Together with reference TRBV5-1 and TRBJ1-4, the CDR3 gives the full variable domain: KAGVTQTPRYLIKTRGQQVTLSCSPISGHRSVSWYQQTPGQGLQFLFEYFSETQRNKGNFPGRFSGRQFSNSRSEMNVSTLELGDSALYLCASSLADRDEEKLFFGSGTQLSVL.